These T cell receptor beta chains were read from a single sample in a study of blood T cells in healthy people across ages. One entry per CDR3 protein, called by TCRdb with MiXCR from the 5' RACE reads. The data contain about 1.8 million distinct CDR3 sequences, around half of them singletons. The sample was blood. Receptors originate from a woman aged 40 to 50 in good health. The CDR3 runs from the conserved cysteine through the conserved F or W.

V	J	CDR3
TRBV7-2	TRBJ2-1	CASSWYRGNEQFF
TRBV28	TRBJ2-1	CASSLAASGGRGEQFF
TRBV6-5	TRBJ1-2	CASSDVAGNGYTF
TRBV7-3	TRBJ1-2	CASSASGTSHVAGYTF
TRBV28	TRBJ1-2	CASSFRTEWGVGLYGYTF
TRBV7-2	TRBJ2-1	CASSLVLAGFFNEQFF
TRBV7-9	TRBJ2-3	CASSFKRGASTDTQYF
TRBV29-1	TRBJ1-2	CSVEIRRDVTNTGANYGYTF
TRBV5-1	TRBJ1-6	CASRYPGGFLHF
TRBV6-6	TRBJ1-1	CASSYSAGAFEAFF
TRBV20-1	TRBJ2-7	CSARDRWDAHYEQYF
TRBV16	TRBJ1-2	CASSQSDRGHRYGYTF
TRBV6-6	TRBJ1-4	CASSPSLGEKLFF
TRBV6-5	TRBJ2-7	CASSYGRGPSYEQYF
TRBV4-3	TRBJ2-3	CASSQGPSVGTDTQYF
TRBV7-9	TRBJ2-5	CASSYNPGLAETQYF
TRBV5-1	TRBJ2-5	CASSTGGGQETQYF
TRBV7-8	TRBJ2-1	CASSLALPSQQFF
TRBV4-1	TRBJ1-2	CASSPRLLSNYGYTF
TRBV11-2	TRBJ1-1	CASSFEGITEAFF
TRBV5-1	TRBJ2-7	CASSGSSGAYEQYF
TRBV7-9	TRBJ2-1	CASSLSDNAEFF
TRBV5-4	-	CASSMDRGARPYEQYF
TRBV7-2	TRBJ1-5	CASSLGSLNNQPQHF
TRBV29-1	TRBJ1-1	CSSDKNTEAFF
TRBV5-1	TRBJ2-1	CASSLDGAGGAEQFF
TRBV4-1	TRBJ2-1	CASSQQGSFYNEQFF
TRBV6-2/TRBV6-3	TRBJ2-1	CASEGGSALYNEQFF
TRBV7-8	TRBJ1-6	CASSPDGDRGSSYNSPLHF
TRBV2	TRBJ2-4	CASRSRAQNIQYF
TRBV28	TRBJ2-1	CASSLLQTIQFF
TRBV20-1	TRBJ2-7	CSARDRRLSRDEQYF
TRBV11-1	TRBJ2-1	CASSWGDNRGSREQFF
TRBV7-8	TRBJ2-3	CASSTQYRDTDTQYF
TRBV6-5	TRBJ1-2	CASRVRWDTRYGYTF
TRBV10-2	TRBJ2-1	CASSEIPYNEQFF
TRBV7-8	TRBJ2-5	CASSYDGTSGETQYF
TRBV29-1	TRBJ2-1	CSVEDNEQFF
TRBV6-5	TRBJ2-1	CASSFFSGGAYNEQFF
TRBV5-1	TRBJ2-6	CASKGQGGLSGANVLTF
TRBV6-5	TRBJ2-3	CASSYSGQRDTQYF
TRBV6-5	TRBJ1-6	CASSYAQGSLSPLHF
TRBV25-1	TRBJ2-5	CASSGAGADQETQYF
TRBV20-1	TRBJ1-2	CSARDTGEYYGYTF
TRBV18	TRBJ1-2	CASSPPVRGRGYGYTF
TRBV28	TRBJ2-1	CASRGGWASEQFF
TRBV7-9	TRBJ2-4	CASSSVGVHIQYF
TRBV6-2/TRBV6-3	TRBJ2-3	CASSPQRGDSTDTQYF
TRBV29-1	TRBJ1-4	CSVPQGATNEKLFF
TRBV18	TRBJ2-3	CASSPLLQGTDTQYF